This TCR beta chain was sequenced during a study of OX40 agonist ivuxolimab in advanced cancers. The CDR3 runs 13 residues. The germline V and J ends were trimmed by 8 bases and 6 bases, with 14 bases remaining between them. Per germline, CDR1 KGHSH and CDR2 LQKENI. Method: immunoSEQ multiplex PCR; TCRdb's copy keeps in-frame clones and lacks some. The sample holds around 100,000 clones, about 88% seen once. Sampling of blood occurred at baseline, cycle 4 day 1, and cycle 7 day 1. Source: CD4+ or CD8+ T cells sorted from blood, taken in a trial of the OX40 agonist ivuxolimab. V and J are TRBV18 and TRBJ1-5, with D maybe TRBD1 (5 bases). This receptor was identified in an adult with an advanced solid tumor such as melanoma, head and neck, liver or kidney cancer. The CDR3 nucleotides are TGTGCCAGCAACACGAGGGGCGGTCAGCCCCAGCATTTT. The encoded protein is CASNTRGGQPQHF.